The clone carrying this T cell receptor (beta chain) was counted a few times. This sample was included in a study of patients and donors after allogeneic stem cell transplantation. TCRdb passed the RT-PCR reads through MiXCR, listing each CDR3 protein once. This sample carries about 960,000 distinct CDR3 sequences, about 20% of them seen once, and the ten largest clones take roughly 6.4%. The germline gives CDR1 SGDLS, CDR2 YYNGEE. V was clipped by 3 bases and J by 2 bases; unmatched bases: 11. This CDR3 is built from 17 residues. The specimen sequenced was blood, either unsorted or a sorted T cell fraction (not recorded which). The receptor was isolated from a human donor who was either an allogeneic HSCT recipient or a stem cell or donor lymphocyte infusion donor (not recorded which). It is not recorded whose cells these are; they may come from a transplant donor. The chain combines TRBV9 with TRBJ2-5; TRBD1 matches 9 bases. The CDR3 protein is CASSAGGQGLEQETQYF. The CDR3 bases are TGTGCCAGCAGCGCGGGGGGACAGGGCTTGGAGCAAGAGACCCAGTACTTC. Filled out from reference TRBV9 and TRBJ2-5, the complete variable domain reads DSGVTQTPKHLITATGQRVTLRCSPRSGDLSVYWYQQSLDQGLQFLIQYYNGEERAKGNILERFSAQQFPDLHSELNLSSLELGDSALYFCASSAGGQGLEQETQYFGPGTRLLVL.